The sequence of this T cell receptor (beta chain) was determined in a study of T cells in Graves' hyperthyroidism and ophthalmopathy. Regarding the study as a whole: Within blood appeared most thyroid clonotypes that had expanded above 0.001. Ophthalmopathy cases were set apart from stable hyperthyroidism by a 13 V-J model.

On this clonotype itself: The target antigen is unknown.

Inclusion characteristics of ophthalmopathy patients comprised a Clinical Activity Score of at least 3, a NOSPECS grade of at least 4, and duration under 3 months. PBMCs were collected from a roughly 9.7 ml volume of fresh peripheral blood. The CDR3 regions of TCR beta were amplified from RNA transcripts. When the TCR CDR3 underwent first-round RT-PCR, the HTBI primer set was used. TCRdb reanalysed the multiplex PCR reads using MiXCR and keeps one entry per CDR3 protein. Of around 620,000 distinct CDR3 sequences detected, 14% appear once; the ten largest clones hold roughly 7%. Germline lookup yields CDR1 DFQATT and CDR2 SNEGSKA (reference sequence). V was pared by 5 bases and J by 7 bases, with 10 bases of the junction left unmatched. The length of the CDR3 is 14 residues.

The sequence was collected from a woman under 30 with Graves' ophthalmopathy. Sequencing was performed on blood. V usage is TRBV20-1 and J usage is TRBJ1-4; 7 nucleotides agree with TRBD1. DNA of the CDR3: TGCAGTGCTCCGAGGCCGGGACAGCCTGAAAAACTGTTTTTT. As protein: CSAPRPGQPEKLFF.